This is a list of T cell receptor beta chains from one sample in a study of T cells in Graves' hyperthyroidism and ophthalmopathy. TCRdb called the multiplex PCR reads again in MiXCR, with one record for every CDR3 protein. This sample has under 400,000 distinct CDR3 sequences; approximately 15% occur once, and the top ten carry about 10%. Sample: blood. The receptors stem from a woman aged 60-75 years with Graves' hyperthyroidism. Both conserved end residues are part of each CDR3. D genes are given only for firm matches. Size tells how often a clone was seen (once, few, many) or the class of an expanded clone, and some rows leave it out.

d_call	j_call	clone_size	v_call	cdr3_aa	cdr3_nt
TRBD1	TRBJ2-7	many	TRBV2	CASSALGQGSYEQYF	TGTGCCAGCAGTGCGTTGGGACAGGGGTCCTACGAGCAGTACTTC
.	TRBJ1-4	many	TRBV6-5	CASSYSSWGPVSNEKLFF	TGTGCCAGCAGTTACTCGTCATGGGGGCCGGTCTCTAATGAAAAACTGTTTTTT
.	TRBJ1-2	.	TRBV6-5	CASSYGHAYGYTF	TGTGCCAGCAGTTACGGGCATGCCTATGGCTACACCTTC
TRBD2	TRBJ2-1	.	TRBV6-1	CASSTGTSYNEQFF	TGTGCCAGCAGCACCGGGACTAGTTACAATGAGCAGTTCTTC
TRBD2	TRBJ2-2	few	TRBV10-3	CATQREGSNTGELFF	TGTGCCACCCAGCGGGAGGGATCGAACACCGGGGAGCTGTTTTTT
.	TRBJ2-1	many	TRBV18	CASSPPSEGYNEQFF	TGTGCCAGCTCACCCCCCTCAGAGGGGTACAATGAGCAGTTCTTC
.	TRBJ1-5	.	TRBV19	CASSFGRDPYSNQPQHF	TGTGCCAGTAGTTTTGGCAGGGATCCCTATAGCAATCAGCCCCAGCATTTT
.	TRBJ2-7	many	TRBV24-1	CATSEPQGQQYF	TGTGCCACCAGTGAACCCCAGGGTCAGCAGTACTTC
.	TRBJ2-3	.	TRBV28	CASGDSYTDTQYF	TGTGCCAGCGGGGACTCCTACACAGATACGCAGTATTTT
TRBD2	TRBJ2-3	few	TRBV20-1	CSARVGTSGRASQYF	TGCAGTGCTAGAGTCGGGACTAGCGGGAGGGCCTCGCAGTATTTT
TRBD1	TRBJ1-2	.	TRBV28	CASRTGQGFGYTF	TGTGCCAGCAGAACTGGACAGGGGTTTGGCTACACCTTC
.	TRBJ2-5	many	TRBV20-1	CSAVVEETQYF	TGCAGTGCAGTGGTAGAAGAGACCCAGTACTTC
.	TRBJ1-3	few	TRBV20-1	CSARGQAGNTIYF	TGCAGTGCTAGAGGCCAGGCCGGAAACACCATATATTTT
TRBD1	TRBJ2-3	.	TRBV13	CASNEGQGGSTDTQYF	TGTGCCAGCAACGAGGGACAGGGAGGTAGCACAGATACGCAGTATTTT
.	TRBJ2-2	many	TRBV6-2/TRBV6-3	CASSRAGELFF	TGTGCCAGCAGTCGCGCGGGGGAGCTGTTTTTT
TRBD2	TRBJ2-5	.	TRBV4-1	CASSTKAGVQETQYF	TGCGCCAGCTCAACTAAGGCGGGGGTCCAAGAGACCCAGTACTTC
TRBD1	TRBJ1-1	many	TRBV30	CAWTTGAHTEAFF	TGTGCCTGGACTACAGGGGCGCACACTGAAGCTTTCTTT
.	TRBJ2-1	.	TRBV12-5	CASAQGGSYEQFF	TGTGCTAGTGCCCAGGGGGGCTCTTATGAGCAGTTCTTC